The 4 T cell receptor beta chains below come from one sample, sequenced in a study of T cell clonality in common variable immunodeficiency. Study-level findings and limits: In common variable immunodeficiency, TCR beta chains reportedly carried fewer deletions and N-nucleotide insertions.

These receptors' antigens are unknown. Profiling relied on immunoSEQ multiplex PCR, and the TCRdb table lists in-frame clones only, not all of them. This sample has about 33,000 clones, each found more than once. Material for sequencing was peripheral blood mononuclear cells. The receptors stem from a human donor with common variable immunodeficiency.

This clone is judged medium-sized. The read terminates 3 residues before the CDR3 end, so the remaining end is supplied by the germline J gene. The chain is built from TRBV30 and TRBJ1-6; 9 bases align to TRBD1. V shed 4 bases, J shed 8 bases, and the junction held 3 bases outside the gene matches. CDR1 is GTSNPN and CDR2 is SVGIG in the germline V gene (reference sequence). The CDR3 covers 13 residues. The CDR3 sequence is CAWKGDRDSPLHF. The sequenced part of the CDR3 DNA is TGTGCCTGGAAGGGGGACAGGGATTCACCC.

In the case of this clone: The read is 3 residues too short to cover the CDR3 end, so that end is filled in from the germline J gene. This rearrangement joins TRBV2 to TRBJ1-1; TRBD1 matches at 8 bases. CDR3 length equals 13 residues. Trimming removed 10 bases from V and 4 bases from J; junction bases left unmatched: 8. Germline values: CDR1 SNHLY, CDR2 FYNNEI. Here the CDR3 reads CAINRGVGTEAFF. CDR3 bases read: TGTGCCATCAACAGGGGGGTTGGCACTGAA.

This clone was detected many times. The sequenced fragment ends 3 residues before the CDR3 boundary, so the rest is inferred from the germline J gene. The chain joins TRBV30 to TRBJ1-5; TRBD1 matches 9 bases. The CDR3 is made up of 13 amino acids. Trimming took 7 bases from V and 7 from J; bases not matched to a gene: 8. Germline V gives CDR1 GTSNPN, CDR2 SVGIG (reference sequence). The covered CDR3 bases are TGTGCCTATACACAGGGGGCAAGACAGCCC. This translates into CAYTQGARQP. The full-length CDR3 reads as CAYTQGARQPQHF.

The sequenced CDR3 bases are TGTGCCAGCAGCTTGGACGAGGACCAAGAGACC. Translating it yields CASSLDEDQET. The full CDR3 is CASSLDEDQETQYF. The chain uses TRBV5-5 and TRBJ2-5; no firm D call. The read gets to within 3 residues of the CDR3 end, and the germline J gene fills in the rest. Germline V gene sequence: CDR1 SGHKS, CDR2 YYEKEE (reference sequence). The V and J ends lost 0 bases and 0 bases respectively, with 6 bases between them. The CDR3 is 14 amino acids.